Listed here is a single TCR beta chain. Its antigen is not identified. Produced via immunoSEQ multiplex PCR; TCRdb's table is partial and in-frame only. Of under 150,000 clones listed, 82% are singletons. This sample was taken from a study of T cell responses to AZD1222 COVID-19 vaccine. Germline V gene lookup returns CDR1 SQVTM and CDR2 ANQGSEA. The CDR3 is 12 amino acids. V shed 1 base and J shed 6 bases, with 9 bases lying between them. Study-wide results and caveats: Spike-specific TCR breadth and depth went up after people got two AZD1222 doses. Reports say nearly half of spike-specific TCRs go after unmutated variant regions. It was only after the peak T cell response that any repertoires were sampled.

Here the sequenced sample was peripheral blood, taken on day 0 of MenACWY control vaccination. The receptor was isolated from an adult in good health. V is TRBV29-1 and J is TRBJ1-2, with D possibly TRBD1 on 6 matching bases. The CDR3 protein is CSVEGSGDGYTF. The CDR3 coding sequence is TGCAGCGTTGAAGGGTCAGGGGATGGCTACACCTTC.